The 22 T cell receptor beta chains given below trace back to one sample, sequenced in a study of T cells in Graves' hyperthyroidism and ophthalmopathy. The CDR3 regions of TCR beta were amplified from RNA transcripts. HTBI primers drove first-round RT-PCR of the TCR CDR3. TCRdb fed the multiplex PCR reads into MiXCR, producing one record per CDR3 protein. The profile shows 400,000 to 500,000 distinct CDR3 sequences, roughly an eighth of them singletons. Sequencing was done on a sample of blood. All receptors come from a woman under 30 with Graves' hyperthyroidism.

Ten or more counts support this clonotype. The chain employs TRBV25-1 and TRBJ2-1; possibly TRBD2 for D (5 bases). Between the trimmed V and J ends, which lost 4 bases and 3 bases, there was a span of 10 bases. The CDR3 extends over 14 amino acids. Germline lookup yields CDR1 MGHDK and CDR2 SYGVNS. CDR3 region: CASSGEPGYNEQFF. The CDR3 bases are TGTGCCAGCAGTGGGGAGCCTGGCTACAATGAGCAGTTCTTC.

This clonotype occurred many times. The rearrangement links TRBV6-1 to TRBJ2-7, with TRBD1 matching 7 bases. There are 14 residues in the CDR3. With V trimmed by 4 bases and J by 2 bases, 5 bases remained unmatched. Germline loops: CDR1 MNHNS, CDR2 SASEGT. The CDR3 loop is CASSGGQVAYEQYF. Written as DNA, the CDR3 is TGTGCCAGCAGTGGCGGACAGGTTGCCTACGAGCAGTACTTC.

This clonotype was counted at least ten times. The rearrangement links TRBV20-1 to TRBJ2-5; TRBD1 agrees at 12 bases. Germline trimming cut 3 bases from V and 4 bases from J; bases unmatched to any gene: 0. The CDR3 is made up of 13 amino acids. Germline V gene data show CDR1 as DFQATT and CDR2 as SNEGSKA (reference sequence). CDR3 in amino acids: CSARGQGAETQYF. The CDR3 nucleotides are TGCAGTGCTAGGGGACAGGGGGCAGAGACCCAGTACTTC.

On this clonotype itself: This may be a read error: a much more frequent sequence differs by one nucleotide. The J gene is TRBJ1-5, the V gene TRBV12-3 or TRBV12-4; no reliable D call. The CDR3 runs to 14 residues. V gave up 4 bases and J gave up 0 bases, with 7 bases separating them. In DNA, the CDR3 is TGTGCCAGCAGTTCGGAGTATAGCAATCAGCCCCAGCATTTT. Its translation: CASSSEYSNQPQHF.

This clonotype was detected only a few times. V and J are TRBV7-9 and TRBJ2-5; D is undetermined. Germline V gene sequence: CDR1 SEHNR, CDR2 FQNEAQ (reference sequence). The CDR3 is 15 amino acids. Trimming took off 0 bases at V and 2 bases at J, with 10 bases between the two ends. In DNA form, the CDR3 reads TGTGCCAGCAGCTTAGCGCTGTTACAGCAAGAGACCCAGTACTTC. Amino acids: CASSLALLQQETQYF.

This clonotype was counted at least ten times. J is TRBJ2-5 and V is TRBV27; the D gene is possibly TRBD2 (6 bases). CDR1 is MNHEY and CDR2 is SMNVEV in the germline V gene (reference sequence). This CDR3 is 15 amino acids long. Trimming took 3 bases from V and 1 from J, leaving 12 bases between them. CDR3 DNA: TGTGCCAGCAGTTTCAAGGACTACGCCCAAGAGACCCAGTACTTC. Encoded protein: CASSFKDYAQETQYF.

This clonotype was picked up many times. The J gene is TRBJ2-7, the V gene TRBV3-1, with TRBD1 identical over 7 bases. CDR3 length: 15 residues. V was clipped by 2 bases and J by 3 bases; unmatched bases: 7. Per the germline V gene, CDR1 is LGHDT and CDR2 is YNNKEL (reference sequence). CDR3 region: CASSQRPGTVYEQYV. CDR3 sequence (DNA): TGTGCCAGCAGCCAAAGACCCGGGACAGTCTACGAGCAGTACGTC.

This clonotype was detected only once. The chain employs TRBV5-1 and TRBJ2-3; possible D gene TRBD2, 6 bases. Germline V lookup: CDR1 SGHRS, CDR2 YFSETQ. The CDR3 contains 16 residues. V was clipped by 4 bases and J by 6 bases, with 21 bases between them. CDR3 residues: CASSPEAGKFHDTQYF. CDR3 DNA: TGCGCCAGCAGCCCAGAGGCGGGGAAGTTCCATGATACGCAGTATTTT. Based on the CDR3 plus reference TRBV5-1 and TRBJ2-3, the full variable domain is KAGVTQTPRYLIKTRGQQVTLSCSPISGHRSVSWYQQTPGQGLQFLFEYFSETQRNKGNFPGRFSGRQFSNSRSEMNVSTLELGDSALYLCASSPEAGKFHDTQYFGPGTRLTVL.

In its sample, this clonotype was seen many times. The chain is built from TRBV20-1 and TRBJ2-5, with a possible D match to TRBD1 (6 bases). Trimming took off 7 bases at V and 0 bases at J, with 15 bases between the two ends. This CDR3 has 14 amino acids. Per germline, CDR1 DFQATT and CDR2 SNEGSKA (reference sequence). The CDR3 DNA is TGCAGTGGGAGCCGGGACACGTACCAAGAGACCCAGTACTTC. Its translation: CSGSRDTYQETQYF.

This clonotype was seen a handful of times. This sequence joins TRBV30 and TRBJ1-6; the D gene is possibly TRBD1 (5 bases). The germline CDR1 and CDR2 sequences are GTSNPN and SVGIG (reference sequence). V lost 1 base and J 0 bases, leaving 10 bases between the germline ends. The CDR3 is made up of 16 amino acids. The CDR3 region is CAWSARASSYNSPLHF. The CDR3 DNA sequence: TGTGCCTGGAGTGCCAGGGCGAGCTCCTATAATTCACCCCTCCACTTT. Full variable domain (rest looked up from reference TRBV30 and TRBJ1-6): SQTIHQWPATLVQPVGSPLSLECTVEGTSNPNLYWYRQAAGRGLQLLFYSVGIGQISSEVPQNLSASRPQDRQFILSSKKLLLSDSGFYLCAWSARASSYNSPLHFGNGTRLTVT.

The table lists this clonotype with a few counts. The chain employs TRBV20-1 and TRBJ2-7; 8 nucleotides match TRBD2. From germline, CDR1 is DFQATT and CDR2 SNEGSKA (reference sequence). The CDR3 length is 13 residues. V gave up 4 bases and J gave up 1 base; unmatched junction bases: 3. CDR3 sequence: CSATGLGSYEQYF. The CDR3 bases are TGCAGTGCTACGGGACTAGGTTCCTACGAGCAGTACTTC.

This clonotype was seen at least ten times. V and J are TRBV2 and TRBJ1-1, with unresolved D. Germline V CDR1 and CDR2: SNHLY, FYNNEI. The CDR3 runs to 13 residues. The V gene lost 4 bases and the J gene lost 3 bases, with 9 bases spanning the gap. The chain's CDR3 is CASSGLRDTEAFF. The CDR3 region has the DNA TGTGCCAGCAGTGGACTTAGGGACACTGAAGCTTTCTTT.

This sequence joins TRBV9 and TRBJ2-2, with 10 bases aligning to TRBD2. The germline CDR1 and CDR2 sequences are SGDLS and YYNGEE. Trimming took 0 bases from V and 6 from J; bases not matched to a gene: 8. The CDR3 extends over 17 amino acids. CDR3 DNA sequence: TGTGCCAGCAGCGTAGAAAGAGCGGGAGGGGGCGCCGGGGAGCTGTTTTTT. Its translation: CASSVERAGGGAGELFF.

This clonotype was seen ten or more times. The chain is built from TRBV7-2 and TRBJ1-1; D uncertain. Germline values: CDR1 SGHTA, CDR2 FQGNSA. The CDR3 totals 13 residues. With 1 base removed from V and 7 bases from J, the gap between germline ends came to 10 bases. In DNA form, the CDR3 reads TGTGCCAGCAGCTTAGGGTGGGTAGGTGAAGCTTTCTTT. This gives the protein CASSLGWVGEAFF.

This clonotype was observed at least ten times. One end of the junction varies from germline; a read error may be responsible. The chain links TRBV7-9 to TRBJ1-1, with D tentatively TRBD1 (6 bases). Germline V gene data show CDR1 as SEHNR and CDR2 as FQNEAQ (reference sequence). The CDR3 consists of 12 residues. The CDR3 sequence is CASSLGGPEAFF. CDR3 nucleotides: TGTGCCAGCAGTTTAGGGGGGCCTGAAGCTTTCTTT.

This clonotype was counted at least ten times. The V call is TRBV27, the J call TRBJ2-3; D gene uncertain. The CDR3 runs to 13 residues. In germline, CDR1 is MNHEY, CDR2 SMNVEV (reference sequence). V was trimmed by 3 bases and J by 3 bases, leaving 7 bases between them. The CDR3 is CASSFSQTDTQYF. In DNA form, the CDR3 reads TGTGCCAGCAGTTTTTCTCAGACAGATACGCAGTATTTT.

The rearrangement links TRBV30 to TRBJ1-6; 9 bases line up with TRBD1. The germline V gene has CDR1 GTSNPN and CDR2 SVGIG (reference sequence). There are 14 residues in the CDR3. Trimming cost V 4 bases and J 9 bases; bases outside gene matches: 7. The CDR3 DNA reads TGTGCCTGGAAAGGACAGGGGACCGGTTCACCCCTCCACTTT. Amino acids: CAWKGQGTGSPLHF.

This clonotype was found many times. The chain couples TRBV15 to TRBJ2-1; D possibly corresponds to TRBD2 (5 bases). CDR1 and CDR2 (germline): LNHNV, YYDKDF (reference sequence). Trimming left V 6 bases short and J 2 bases short, with 11 bases between. This CDR3 contains 14 residues. CDR3 nucleotides: TGTGCCACCAGAGGGAGCCTCGCCTACAATGAGCAGTTCTTC. Its translation is CATRGSLAYNEQFF.

This clonotype has more than one count but fewer than ten. The chain employs TRBV6-1 and TRBJ1-2; 10 nucleotides align to TRBD1. Germline values: CDR1 MNHNS, CDR2 SASEGT. The CDR3 consists of 17 residues. Trimming took 4 bases from V and 13 from J; bases not matched to a gene: 21. In DNA form, the CDR3 reads TGTGCCAGCAGTGTCTATTTATGGGACAGGGGTTACGCCCTGACCACCTTC. Amino acids: CASSVYLWDRGYALTTF.

Ten or more counts support this clonotype. Here the CDR3 DNA reads TGTGCCAGCAGTTTAGGACGTGCAGATACGCAGTATTTT. Translation gives CASSLGRADTQYF. The gene calls are TRBV27 and TRBJ2-3; D is unclear. Germline CDR1 is MNHEY and CDR2 is SMNVEV (reference sequence). The V and J ends lost 2 bases and 4 bases respectively, with 7 bases between them. The CDR3 is 13 residues long.

J is TRBJ1-1 and V is TRBV19; 11 positions match TRBD1. The V and J ends lost 10 bases and 3 bases, in that order; junction bases with no gene match: 10. The CDR3 extends over 15 amino acids. Germline CDR1 and CDR2: LNHDA and SQIVND (reference sequence). CDR3 sequence reads: CATMGQGGIDTEAFF. The CDR3 bases are TGTGCCACCATGGGACAGGGGGGTATCGACACTGAAGCTTTCTTT.

In this sample, this clonotype turned up a few times. The CDR3 DNA follows: TGTGCCAGCAGCTTACCCCCGCCCTCCGGCCGGGAGCTGTTTTTT. It yields the protein CASSLPPPSGRELFF. The chain uses TRBV7-3 and TRBJ2-2; D remains unclear. The V end was cut by 2 bases, the J end by 9 bases, with 16 bases between. Germline values: CDR1 SGHTA, CDR2 FQGTGA. This CDR3 has 15 residues.